This entry features one TCR beta chain sequence. Its antigen is unknown. The junction does not match germline at one end; this may be a read error. This record belongs to a study of tumor-infiltrating lymphocytes in primary liver carcinoma. Overall study: Surgical resection served as treatment for the primary liver carcinoma of these patients. Tumors were stage T1-T3 N0M0, about 4.2 to 10 cm across. The yield of productive TCRbeta reads per sample was roughly 3.65 to 7.5 million and was similar across tissue types.

The CDR3 length is 13 residues. Germline CDR1 SGHDT, CDR2 YYEEEE. Germline DNA was extracted alongside blood RNA, which was obtained from unsorted whole blood. A primer matching the constant region was used to make TCR beta cDNA from approximately 520 ng of total RNA. It was through three nested multiplex PCR rounds of slightly modified ARM-PCR that TCR beta libraries arose. Two initial PCR rounds of ten to eleven cycles each paired TRBV1-TRBV30 forward primers with a C-beta reverse primer. TCRdb passed the multiplex PCR reads through MiXCR, listing each CDR3 protein once. The sample includes just over 300,000 distinct CDR3 sequences, approximately 58% of them seen just once. Findings of the study overall: Tumors had a significantly higher top-250-clone fraction than blood (p = 0.039).

Sequenced: peripheral blood. The gene calls are TRBV5-6 and TRBJ2-5; 8 bases agree with TRBD1. The receptor was derived from a woman aged 25 to 39 with primary liver carcinoma and hepatitis B virus infection. In nucleotides, the CDR3 is TGTGTCAGCAGCTTGGACAGGGCGGGGACCCAGTACTTC. Its translation is CVSSLDRAGTQYF.